The rows below give T cell receptor beta chains drawn from one sample of a study of blood T cells in healthy people across ages. TCRdb fed the 5' RACE reads into MiXCR, producing one record per CDR3 protein. In the table there are about 940,000 distinct CDR3 sequences, about 44% of which are singletons. The specimen sequenced was blood. These receptors were obtained from a man under 40 in good health. CDR3s include the opening cysteine and the closing phenylalanine or tryptophan. Each record gives: clone size, V gene, J gene, D gene, CDR3 DNA, CDR3 protein. D genes are given only for firm matches. A clone size is listed for some rows: how often the clone was seen (once, few, many), or a class if it is expanded.

few	TRBV20-1	TRBJ2-3	.	TGCAGTGCCCAGTTCCCAGCTGTCAGGGGAGATACGCAGTATTTT	CSAQFPAVRGDTQYF
.	TRBV7-3	TRBJ2-5	.	TGTGCCAGCAGCTCCTTCGTCGGGGAGACCCAGTACTTC	CASSSFVGETQYF
.	TRBV6-2/TRBV6-3	TRBJ2-1	.	TGTGCCAGCAGTTACGCGCACTATGGGCCTGAGCAGTTCTTC	CASSYAHYGPEQFF
.	TRBV4-1	TRBJ2-6	.	TGCGCCAGCAGCCATAAAACCGGGGTCTCTGGGGCCAACGTCCTGACTTTC	CASSHKTGVSGANVLTF
few	TRBV29-1	TRBJ2-7	TRBD1	TGCAGCGTTGACTCAGGGGGCTTGCACTACGAGCAGTACTTC	CSVDSGGLHYEQYF
few	TRBV28	TRBJ1-1	TRBD1	TGTGCCAGCAGTTTGATGACAGGGGACACTGAAGCTTTCTTT	CASSLMTGDTEAFF
.	TRBV6-6	TRBJ2-3	TRBD2	TGTGCCAGCAGTTACGAGCGGGAGGATACGCAGTATTTT	CASSYEREDTQYF
few	TRBV6-2/TRBV6-3	TRBJ1-1	.	TGTGCCAGCAGTAGGGGGAGGGCCATGAACACTGAAGCTTTCTTT	CASSRGRAMNTEAFF
.	TRBV27	TRBJ2-7	TRBD2	TGTGCCAGCAGTTTACGGCTAGCGGGGGCTGGTAGGTACGAGCAGTACTTC	CASSLRLAGAGRYEQYF
.	TRBV6-2/TRBV6-3	TRBJ2-7	.	TGTGCCAGCAGTGAAGACTTAAGCTCCTACGAGCAGTACTTC	CASSEDLSSYEQYF
few	TRBV6-5	TRBJ2-1	.	TGTGCCAGCAGTTACTCTTTCCACAATGAGCAGTTCTTC	CASSYSFHNEQFF
.	TRBV6-5	TRBJ2-7	.	TGTGCCAGCGCAGGCTCCAAAAGCTCCTACGAGCAGTACTTC	CASAGSKSSYEQYF
.	TRBV7-9	TRBJ1-2	.	TGTGCCAGCAGGCCTCAAAATCCGGACTATGGCTACACCTTC	CASRPQNPDYGYTF
few	TRBV20-1	TRBJ2-1	.	TGCAGTGCTAGGGGCGACAGGAGCTCCTACAATGAGCAGTTCTTC	CSARGDRSSYNEQFF
.	TRBV10-3	TRBJ2-5	.	TGTGCCATCAATTTTGACGGGACAAGACAAGAGACCCAGTACTTC	CAINFDGTRQETQYF
.	TRBV5-1	TRBJ2-5	TRBD1	TGCGCCAGCAGCTCGTACGGACAGGGGAGTTGGGAGACCCAGTACTTC	CASSSYGQGSWETQYF
.	TRBV20-1	TRBJ2-3	TRBD2	TGCAGTGCGCCACCCGGGGGGGGATCAGATACGCAGTATTTT	CSAPPGGGSDTQYF
few	TRBV4-1	TRBJ2-7	.	TGCGCCAGCAGCCAGGGACCGGGACCTCCTCCCTACGAGCAGTACTTC	CASSQGPGPPPYEQYF
.	TRBV15	TRBJ1-1	.	TGTGCCACCAGCAGAGATTACGGACTGAACACTGAAGCTTTCTTT	CATSRDYGLNTEAFF
.	TRBV7-2	TRBJ1-1	.	TGTGCCAGCAGCCGGTATGCCCTGGGACACTCGAACACTGAAGCTTTCTTT	CASSRYALGHSNTEAFF
.	TRBV29-1	TRBJ1-4	.	TGCAGCGTTGTGGTAGGGGGAAAACTGTTTTTT	CSVVVGGKLFF
once	TRBV18	TRBJ2-3	.	TGTGCCAGCTCACCCGGTCTGGGTAGCCCAGATACGCAGTATTTT	CASSPGLGSPDTQYF